Presented here are 27 T cell receptor beta chains from one specimen sequenced in a study of cytomegalovirus exposure and HLA in healthy donors. Here immunoSEQ multiplex PCR was the method, and the copy in TCRdb shows in-frame clones only, minus some. The table has under 200,000 clones, around 92% seen once. The specimen sequenced was PBMCs. The receptors come from a man aged 18-30 years in good health and CMV-seropositive.

V usage is TRBV2 and J usage is TRBJ2-1; 7 bases align to TRBD2. The V gene's germline CDR1 is SNHLY and CDR2 FYNNEI. Germline trimming cut 3 bases from V and 9 bases from J; bases unmatched to any gene: 17. This CDR3 has 17 amino acids. The DNA for the CDR3 is TGTGCCAGCAGTGAGACGCCAACCGGGACTACCGGCACTGAGCAGTTCTTC. This gives the protein CASSETPTGTTGTEQFF.

The chain uses TRBV6-6 and TRBJ1-1; D perhaps matches TRBD1 (5 bases). V dropped 8 bases and J dropped 4 bases, with 11 bases sitting between them. This CDR3 has 12 amino acids. Germline CDR1 MNHNY, CDR2 SVGAGI (reference sequence). The CDR3 loop is CASCWGGTEAFF. DNA for the CDR3: TGTGCCAGCTGTTGGGGGGGCACTGAAGCTTTCTTT.

The chain recombines TRBV4-1 with TRBJ2-3; the match to TRBD2 covers 10 bases. The CDR3 loop spans 15 amino acids. The trim removed 3 bases at V and 6 bases at J, leaving 6 bases unmatched. Germline V gene lookup returns CDR1 MGHRA and CDR2 YSYEKL. DNA for the CDR3: TGCGCCAGCAGCCACCGCCTAGCGGGAGTTGATACGCAGTATTTT. This codes for CASSHRLAGVDTQYF.

This clone was detected once. The chain has TRBV20-1 and TRBJ2-1; 8 bases are shared with TRBD1. Losses at the gene ends were 5 bases for V and 9 bases for J; bases not matched to a gene: 3. The germline CDR1 and CDR2 sequences are DFQATT and SNEGSKA (reference sequence). This CDR3 is 11 amino acids long. CDR3 loop: CSAGDRLEQFF. The DNA for the CDR3 is TGCAGTGCTGGGGACAGGCTTGAGCAGTTCTTC.

V usage is TRBV29-1 and J usage is TRBJ2-1; 11 positions agree with TRBD1. The CDR3 loop spans 14 amino acids. J lost 9 bases, V lost 6 bases, and 10 bases had no gene match. Germline V lookup: CDR1 SQVTM, CDR2 ANQGSEA. CDR3 DNA: TGCAGCGTAATGAGGACAGGGGGCCCCAGTGAGCAGTTCTTC. It specifies CSVMRTGGPSEQFF.

The rearrangement links TRBV6-6 to TRBJ1-5; 9 nucleotides match TRBD1. V shed 6 bases and J 7 bases; nucleotides not matched to a gene: 10. The CDR3 consists of 15 residues. Germline lookup yields CDR1 MNHNY and CDR2 SVGAGI (reference sequence). For the CDR3, the DNA is TGTGCCAGCAGCCAGGGACAGGGCGCCAACCAGCCCCAGCATTTT. Protein: CASSQGQGANQPQHF.

This chain uses TRBV6-1 with TRBJ1-2; TRBD1 is a possible D gene (5 bases). Germline V gene data show CDR1 as MNHNS and CDR2 as SASEGT. The CDR3 consists of 14 residues. V lost 4 bases and J lost 7, with 16 bases in between. The CDR3 region has the DNA TGTGCCAGCAGTGCAGGACCAGTCCAGGGTGGCTACACCTTC. Encoded protein: CASSAGPVQGGYTF.

The rearrangement uses TRBV30 and TRBJ1-5, with D perhaps TRBD1 (6 bases). Germline lookup yields CDR1 GTSNPN and CDR2 SVGIG (reference sequence). The CDR3 is 13 residues long. Trimming stripped 2 bases from V and 6 bases from J, with 11 bases between. The CDR3 loop reads CAWSITGPQPQHF. CDR3 nucleotide sequence: TGTGCCTGGAGTATAACAGGGCCTCAGCCCCAGCATTTT.

This clone has a single count. This sequence joins TRBV28 and TRBJ2-7; D is possibly TRBD2 (6 bases). The CDR3 has 17 amino acids. Germline V gene sequence: CDR1 MDHEN, CDR2 SYDVKM. Trimming left V 5 bases short and J 4 bases short, with 24 bases between. CDR3 DNA: TGTGCCAGCAGTCCCGTTGATGGCGGGGTACGATTTTACGAGCAGTACTTC. It translates to CASSPVDGGVRFYEQYF.

The chain links TRBV29-1 to TRBJ2-7; tentatively, D is TRBD2 (5 bases). Trimming cost V 2 bases and J 7 bases, with 12 bases left between them. The CDR3 spans 12 residues. The germline V gene has CDR1 SQVTM and CDR2 ANQGSEA. CDR3 bases: TGCAGCGTTGAACCCCTAGCTCAAGAGCAGTACTTC. Protein product: CSVEPLAQEQYF.

The rearrangement links TRBV5-4 to TRBJ2-3; 9 nucleotides agree with TRBD2. Germline loops: CDR1 SGHNT, CDR2 YYREEE (reference sequence). V was clipped by 4 bases and J by 0 bases; unmatched bases: 9. The CDR3 has 17 residues. The CDR3 loop is CASSPVTSGPSTDTQYF. The CDR3 DNA sequence: TGTGCCAGCAGCCCGGTGACTAGCGGACCTAGCACAGATACGCAGTATTTT. Variable domain in full (rest from reference TRBV5-4 and TRBJ2-3): ETGVTQSPTHLIKTRGQQVTLRCSSQSGHNTVSWYQQALGQGPQFIFQYYREEENGRGNFPPRFSGLQFPNYSSELNVNALELDDSALYLCASSPVTSGPSTDTQYFGPGTRLTVL.

The chain carries TRBV2 and TRBJ2-7; TRBD1 might be the D (6 bases). Germline CDR1 reads SNHLY; CDR2 reads FYNNEI. V was shortened by 7 bases and J by 6 bases, with 19 bases between the two germline ends. The CDR3 length is 14 residues. CDR3 loop: CASTTQGPVVEQYF. In DNA, the CDR3 is TGTGCCAGCACCACACAGGGTCCGGTGGTCGAGCAGTACTTC.

V usage is TRBV7-9 and J usage is TRBJ2-5, with D maybe TRBD1 (6 bases). CDR3 size: 15 residues. Trimming removed 1 base at V and 5 bases at J, with 14 bases between. Germline V gives CDR1 SEHNR, CDR2 FQNEAQ (reference sequence). The CDR3 DNA sequence: TGTGCCAGCAGCTTAGGGCCAATGGGGGCCGAGACCCAGTACTTC. This codes for CASSLGPMGAETQYF.

V is TRBV14 and J is TRBJ2-7; D is ambiguous. The germline gives CDR1 SGHDN, CDR2 FVKESK. CDR3 length: 12 residues. V was pared by 0 bases and J by 8 bases, with 8 bases between. As DNA, the CDR3 is TGTGCCAGCAGCCAAGATCCAGGCAAGCAGTACTTC. Translation gives CASSQDPGKQYF.

This clone was detected only a few times. The rearrangement uses TRBV2 and TRBJ2-2; no clear D. Germline V gene lookup returns CDR1 SNHLY and CDR2 FYNNEI. The CDR3 consists of 12 residues. Trimming removed 7 bases from V and 8 bases from J, with 11 bases in between. The CDR3 loop reads CASNRFTGELFF. CDR3 DNA: TGTGCCAGCAATCGTTTTACAGGGGAGCTGTTTTTT.

J is TRBJ1-1 and V is TRBV19, with D hard to call. Germline assignment: CDR1 LNHDA and CDR2 SQIVND (reference sequence). The CDR3 totals 12 residues. V gave up 7 bases and J gave up 6 bases, with 12 bases separating them. Here the CDR3 reads CASNRGGAEAFF. The CDR3 DNA reads as TGTGCCAGTAATCGGGGTGGCGCTGAAGCTTTCTTT.

The chain uses TRBV5-4 and TRBJ2-1; D perhaps matches TRBD2 (5 bases). The CDR3 has 16 amino acids. Germline CDR1 and CDR2: SGHNT and YYREEE (reference sequence). V lost 4 bases to trimming and J lost 6 bases, with 20 bases between them. The CDR3 reads CASSLASPNNRNEQFF. CDR3 bases: TGTGCCAGCAGCCTGGCTAGCCCAAATAACCGCAATGAGCAGTTCTTC. Full variable domain (outside the CDR3, taken from reference TRBV5-4 and TRBJ2-1): ETGVTQSPTHLIKTRGQQVTLRCSSQSGHNTVSWYQQALGQGPQFIFQYYREEENGRGNFPPRFSGLQFPNYSSELNVNALELDDSALYLCASSLASPNNRNEQFFGPGTRLTVL.

The V call is TRBV5-4, the J call TRBJ2-2, with D perhaps matching TRBD2 (8 bases). V dropped 4 bases and J dropped 4 bases, with 20 bases sitting between them. The CDR3 contains 17 residues. Per germline, CDR1 SGHNT and CDR2 YYREEE (reference sequence). The CDR3 loop reads CASSPPGGGASTGELFF. CDR3 DNA sequence: TGTGCCAGCAGCCCGCCGGGAGGGGGCGCAAGCACCGGGGAGCTGTTTTTT.

The gene calls are TRBV5-1 and TRBJ2-1; 9 nucleotides line up with TRBD2. This CDR3 region has 15 residues. Trimming removed 3 bases from V and 1 base from J; junction bases left unmatched: 2. CDR1 is SGHRS, CDR2 YFSETQ, per germline. The CDR3 spells CASSSSGRSYNEQFF. The CDR3 DNA is TGCGCCAGCAGCTCCAGCGGGAGGTCCTACAATGAGCAGTTCTTC.

The chain joins TRBV19 to TRBJ2-1; TRBD2 matches at 7 bases. The ends lost 5 bases at V and 4 bases at J; junction bases unmatched: 8. The CDR3 loop spans 15 amino acids. Germline lookup yields CDR1 LNHDA and CDR2 SQIVND (reference sequence). The CDR3 coding sequence is TGTGCCAGTAGTCCGAGGACTAGGGGATACAATGAGCAGTTCTTC. The encoded protein is CASSPRTRGYNEQFF.

This chain links TRBV2 with TRBJ2-7; 9 nucleotides agree with TRBD1. With V trimmed by 8 bases and J by 5 bases, 7 bases remained unmatched. This CDR3 spans 13 amino acids. From germline, CDR1 is SNHLY and CDR2 FYNNEI. In DNA form, the CDR3 reads TGTGCCAGCTCGTCCCGGGACAGGGACGAGCAGTACTTC. Protein sequence: CASSSRDRDEQYF. Full variable domain (rest looked up from reference TRBV2 and TRBJ2-7): EPEVTQTPSHQVTQMGQEVILRCVPISNHLYFYWYRQILGQKVEFLVSFYNNEISEKSEIFDDQFSVERPDGSNFTLKIRSTKLEDSAMYFCASSSRDRDEQYFGPGTRLTVT.

The chain has TRBV5-6 and TRBJ2-1; maybe TRBD2 (6 bases). CDR3 length: 14 residues. The V end lost 0 bases, the J end lost 6 bases, and 10 bases lay between the germline ends. The germline CDR1 and CDR2 sequences are SGHDT and YYEEEE. The CDR3 sequence: CASSLGRDLNEQFF. The DNA for the CDR3 is TGTGCCAGCAGCTTGGGGCGGGACCTCAATGAGCAGTTCTTC.

The chain carries TRBV6-1 and TRBJ2-1; 7 positions match TRBD2. Per germline, CDR1 MNHNS and CDR2 SASEGT. The trim removed 10 bases at V and 4 bases at J, leaving 13 bases unmatched. This CDR3 has 15 residues. The CDR3 bases are TGTGCCACTACAGAAGCGGGAAGGGGTTACAATGAGCAGTTCTTC. It encodes CATTEAGRGYNEQFF.

Only a few counts were recorded for this clone. The rearrangement joins TRBV6-1 to TRBJ1-5; D remains unclear. Per germline, CDR1 MNHNS and CDR2 SASEGT. CDR3 length: 16 residues. Trimming cost V 4 bases and J 5 bases, with 18 bases left between them. CDR3: CASSATSGRRHQPQHF. CDR3 in DNA: TGTGCCAGCAGTGCCACCAGTGGCAGGCGCCATCAGCCCCAGCATTTT.

The V and J genes are TRBV19 and TRBJ1-2, with 9 bases fitting TRBD1. The CDR3 is 14 residues long. Germline V gene sequence: CDR1 LNHDA, CDR2 SQIVND (reference sequence). V lost 5 bases to trimming and J lost 4 bases; unmatched junction nucleotides: 5. The CDR3 is CASSATGGLYGYTF. In DNA, the CDR3 is TGTGCCAGTAGTGCCACAGGGGGCCTCTATGGCTACACCTTC. The whole variable domain, remainder taken from reference TRBV19 and TRBJ1-2, is DGGITQSPKYLFRKEGQNVTLSCEQNLNHDAMYWYRQDPGQGLRLIYYSQIVNDFQKGDIAEGYSVSREKKESFPLTVTSAQKNPTAFYLCASSATGGLYGYTFGSGTRLTVV.

This chain joins TRBV27 and TRBJ2-7, with 11 bases fitting TRBD2. The V and J ends lost 6 bases and 7 bases, in that order; junction bases with no gene match: 8. There are 14 residues in the CDR3. Germline loops: CDR1 MNHEY, CDR2 SMNVEV (reference sequence). The CDR3 region has the DNA TGTGCCAGCAGACTAGCGGGAGTTACGGGAGAGCAGTACTTC. Translating gives CASRLAGVTGEQYF.

This clone was picked up a small number of times. This chain uses TRBV5-6 with TRBJ2-7, with D possibly matching TRBD2 (6 bases). The germline V and J ends were trimmed by 0 bases and 6 bases, with 10 bases remaining between them. The germline gives CDR1 SGHDT, CDR2 YYEEEE. There are 13 residues in the CDR3. CDR3 DNA sequence: TGTGCCAGCAGCTTGGGGAGGGTCGTCGAGCAGTACTTC. It codes for CASSLGRVVEQYF.